This TCR beta chain was observed in a study of blood T cell repertoires in COVID-19. At the level of the study: Acute and convalescent COVID-19 samples came from the United States, Italy and Spain. PBMCs, B-cell-depleted T cells, or T cells provided the cDNA or gDNA that made up the material.

Methods used by the authors: Nucleated cell counts were estimated from reference gene primer amplification. Measured with immunoSEQ multiplex PCR; TCRdb has only the in-frame clones, and not every one. V and J calls and clone size are given by that table; D and trimming were obtained from the DNA. The sample contains 28,000 or so clones, nearly 95% of which appear only once. The CDR3 spans 13 residues. Germline V CDR1 and CDR2: SGHRS, YFSETQ. V lost 6 bases, J lost 0 bases, and 7 bases lay in between. This chain joins TRBV5-1 and TRBJ1-3; possibly TRBD1 for D (5 bases). Specimen: peripheral blood. This TCR came from a human donor in a cohort sampled during active COVID-19. The chain's CDR3 is CASTQGSGNTIYF. The CDR3 DNA sequence: TGCGCCAGCACTCAGGGCTCTGGAAACACCATATATTTT.